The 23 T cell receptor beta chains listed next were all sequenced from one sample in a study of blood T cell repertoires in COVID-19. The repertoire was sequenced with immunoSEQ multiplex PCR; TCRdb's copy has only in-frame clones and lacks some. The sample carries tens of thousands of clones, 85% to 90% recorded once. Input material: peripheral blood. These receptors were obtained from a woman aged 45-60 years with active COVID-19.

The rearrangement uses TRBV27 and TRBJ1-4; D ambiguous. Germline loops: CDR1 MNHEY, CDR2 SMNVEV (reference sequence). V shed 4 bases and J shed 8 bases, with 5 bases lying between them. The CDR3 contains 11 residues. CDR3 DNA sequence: TGTGCCAGCAGTTCTCGGGAAAAACTGTTTTTT. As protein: CASSSREKLFF.

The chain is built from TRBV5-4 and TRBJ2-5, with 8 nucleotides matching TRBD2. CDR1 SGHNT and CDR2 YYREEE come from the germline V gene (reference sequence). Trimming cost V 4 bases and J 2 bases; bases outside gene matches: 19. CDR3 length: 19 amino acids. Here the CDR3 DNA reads TGTGCCAGCAGCCGCGAGGCGTGGGCGAGCGGGAGAAATCAAGAGACCCAGTACTTC. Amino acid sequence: CASSREAWASGRNQETQYF.

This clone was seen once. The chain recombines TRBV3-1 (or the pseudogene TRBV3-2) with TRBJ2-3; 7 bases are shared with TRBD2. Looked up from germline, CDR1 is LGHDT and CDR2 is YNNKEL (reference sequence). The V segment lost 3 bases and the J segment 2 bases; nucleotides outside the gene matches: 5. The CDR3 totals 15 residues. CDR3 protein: CASSQTGLTTDTQYF. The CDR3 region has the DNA TGTGCCAGCAGCCAGACGGGACTAACCACAGATACGCAGTATTTT.

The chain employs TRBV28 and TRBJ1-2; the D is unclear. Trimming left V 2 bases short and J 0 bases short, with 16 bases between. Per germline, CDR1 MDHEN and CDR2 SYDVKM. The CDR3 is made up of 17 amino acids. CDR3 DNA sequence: TGTGCCAGCAGTTTAAGTGGCGGAGGCCCTTCTAACTATGGCTACACCTTC. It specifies CASSLSGGGPSNYGYTF.

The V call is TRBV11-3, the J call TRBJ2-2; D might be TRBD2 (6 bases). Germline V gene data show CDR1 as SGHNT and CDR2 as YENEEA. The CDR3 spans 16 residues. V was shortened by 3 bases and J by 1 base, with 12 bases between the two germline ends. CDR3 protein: CASSFGGTQNTGELFF. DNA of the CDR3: TGTGCCAGCAGCTTTGGCGGGACTCAGAACACCGGGGAGCTGTTTTTT.

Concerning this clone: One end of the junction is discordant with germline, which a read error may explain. CDR3 sequence reads: CASSVAGGPVFGELFF. The CDR3 DNA sequence: TGTGCCAGCAGCGTAGCGGGAGGGCCTGTTTTCGGGGAGCTGTTTTTT. The chain recombines TRBV7-6 with TRBJ2-2, with 11 bases fitting TRBD2. Germline-derived CDR1 and CDR2 are SGHVS and FNYEAQ. CDR3 length: 16 residues.

The CDR3 nucleotides read TGCGCCAGCAGAAGACTATTTTACAATGAGCAGTTCTTC. Translation gives CASRRLFYNEQFF. The chain recombines TRBV23-1 with TRBJ2-1; the D gene is possibly TRBD2 (5 bases). TRBV23-1 is an ORF for which the function is uncertain. CDR3 length equals 13 residues. V lost 6 bases, J lost 4 bases, and 10 bases lay in between.

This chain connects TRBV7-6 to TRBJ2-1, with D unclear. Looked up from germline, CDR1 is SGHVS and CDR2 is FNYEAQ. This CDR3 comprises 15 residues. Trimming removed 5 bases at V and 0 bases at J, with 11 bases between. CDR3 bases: TGTGCCAGCAGCCCTGGAAGGAGCTCCTACAATGAGCAGTTCTTC. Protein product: CASSPGRSSYNEQFF.

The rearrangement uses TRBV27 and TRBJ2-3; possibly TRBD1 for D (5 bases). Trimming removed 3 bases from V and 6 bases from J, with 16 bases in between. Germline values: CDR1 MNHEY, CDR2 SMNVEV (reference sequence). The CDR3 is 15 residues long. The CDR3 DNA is TGTGCCAGCAGTTTCATAGGGGCAGGGAAGGATACGCAGTATTTT. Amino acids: CASSFIGAGKDTQYF.

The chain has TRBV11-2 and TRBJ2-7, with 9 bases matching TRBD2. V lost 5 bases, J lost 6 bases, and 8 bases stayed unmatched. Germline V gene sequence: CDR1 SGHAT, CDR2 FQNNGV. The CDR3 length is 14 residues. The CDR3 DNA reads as TGTGCCAGCAGCAGAGAAGCGGGAGGATTCGAGCAGTACTTC. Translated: CASSREAGGFEQYF.

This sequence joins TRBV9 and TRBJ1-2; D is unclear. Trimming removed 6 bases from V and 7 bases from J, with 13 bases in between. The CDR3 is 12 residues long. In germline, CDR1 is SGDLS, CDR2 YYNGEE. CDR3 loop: CASNSGVGGYTF. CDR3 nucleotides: TGTGCCAGCAACTCGGGAGTAGGTGGCTACACCTTC.

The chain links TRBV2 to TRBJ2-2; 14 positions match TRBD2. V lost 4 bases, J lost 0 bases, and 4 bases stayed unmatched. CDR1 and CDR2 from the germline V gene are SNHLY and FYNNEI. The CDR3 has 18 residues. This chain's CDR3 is CASSAPGLAGANTGELFF. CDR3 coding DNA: TGTGCCAGCAGTGCCCCGGGACTAGCGGGAGCGAACACCGGGGAGCTGTTTTTT.

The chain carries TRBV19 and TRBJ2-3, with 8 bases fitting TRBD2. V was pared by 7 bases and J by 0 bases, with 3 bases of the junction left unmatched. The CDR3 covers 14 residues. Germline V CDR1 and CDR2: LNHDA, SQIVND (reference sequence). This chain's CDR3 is CASKASGSTDTQYF. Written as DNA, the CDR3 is TGTGCCAGTAAAGCTAGCGGGAGCACAGATACGCAGTATTTT.

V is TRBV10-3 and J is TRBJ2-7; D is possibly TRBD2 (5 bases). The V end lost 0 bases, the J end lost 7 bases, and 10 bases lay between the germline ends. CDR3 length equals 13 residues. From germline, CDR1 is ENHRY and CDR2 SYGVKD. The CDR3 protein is CAISESRSGEQYF. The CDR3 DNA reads TGTGCCATCAGTGAGTCGAGGTCGGGGGAGCAGTACTTC.

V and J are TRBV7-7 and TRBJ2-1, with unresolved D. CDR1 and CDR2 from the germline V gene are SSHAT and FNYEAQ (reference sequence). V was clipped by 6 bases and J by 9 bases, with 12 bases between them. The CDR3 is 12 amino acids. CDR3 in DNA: TGTGCCAGCAGTTTGAGCTCCGGTGAGCAGTTCTTC. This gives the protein CASSLSSGEQFF.

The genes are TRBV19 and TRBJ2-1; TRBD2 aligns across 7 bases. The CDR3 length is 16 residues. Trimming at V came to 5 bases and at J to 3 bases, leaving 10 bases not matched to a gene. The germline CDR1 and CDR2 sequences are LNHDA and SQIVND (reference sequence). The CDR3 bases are TGTGCCAGTAGTCCGCGGAGAATAGCGGGCTACAATGAGCAGTTCTTC. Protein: CASSPRRIAGYNEQFF.

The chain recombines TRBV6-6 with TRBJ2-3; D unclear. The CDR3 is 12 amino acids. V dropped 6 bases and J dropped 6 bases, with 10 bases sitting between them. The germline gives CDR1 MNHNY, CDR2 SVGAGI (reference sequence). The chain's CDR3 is CASRESSDTQYF. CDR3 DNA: TGTGCCAGCAGGGAGAGTAGCGATACGCAGTATTTT.

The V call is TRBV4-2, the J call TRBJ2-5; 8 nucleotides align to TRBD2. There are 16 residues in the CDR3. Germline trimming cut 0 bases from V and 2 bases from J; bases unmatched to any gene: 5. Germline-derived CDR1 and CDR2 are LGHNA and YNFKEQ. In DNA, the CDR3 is TGTGCCAGCAGCCAAGAATCGGGAGGGGAACAAGAGACCCAGTACTTC. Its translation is CASSQESGGEQETQYF.

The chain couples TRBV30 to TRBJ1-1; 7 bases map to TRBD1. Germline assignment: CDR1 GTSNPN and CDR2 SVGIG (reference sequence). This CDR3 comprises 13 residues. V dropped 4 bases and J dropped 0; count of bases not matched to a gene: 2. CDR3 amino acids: CAWMGQLNTEAFF. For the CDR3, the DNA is TGTGCCTGGATGGGACAGCTGAACACTGAAGCTTTCTTT.

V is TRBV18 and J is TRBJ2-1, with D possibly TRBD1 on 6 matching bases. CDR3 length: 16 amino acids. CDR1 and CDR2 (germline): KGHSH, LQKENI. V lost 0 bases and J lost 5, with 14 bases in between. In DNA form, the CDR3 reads TGTGCCAGCTCACCACCGGATGCGACAGGAAACAATGAGCAGTTCTTC. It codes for CASSPPDATGNNEQFF. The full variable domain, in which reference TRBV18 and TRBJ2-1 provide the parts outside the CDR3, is NAGVMQNPRHLVRRRGQEARLRCSPMKGHSHVYWYRQLPEEGLKFMVYLQKENIIDESGMPKERFSAEFPKEGPSILRIQQVVRGDSAAYFCASSPPDATGNNEQFFGPGTRLTVL.

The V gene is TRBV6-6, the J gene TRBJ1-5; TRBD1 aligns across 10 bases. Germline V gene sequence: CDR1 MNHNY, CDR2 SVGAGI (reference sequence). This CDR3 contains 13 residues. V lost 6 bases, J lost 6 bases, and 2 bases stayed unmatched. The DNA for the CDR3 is TGTGCCAGCAGACGGGACAGGGGTCAGCCCCAGCATTTT. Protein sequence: CASRRDRGQPQHF.

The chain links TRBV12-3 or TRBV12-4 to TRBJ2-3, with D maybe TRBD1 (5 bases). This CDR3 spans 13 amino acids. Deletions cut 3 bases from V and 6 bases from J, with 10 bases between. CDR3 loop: CASSLGGADTQYF. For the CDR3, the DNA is TGTGCCAGCAGTTTGGGTGGGGCGGATACGCAGTATTTT.

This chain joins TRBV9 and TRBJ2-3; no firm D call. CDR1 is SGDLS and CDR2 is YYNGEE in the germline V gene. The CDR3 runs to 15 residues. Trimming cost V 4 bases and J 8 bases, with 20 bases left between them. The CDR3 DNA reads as TGTGCCAGCAGCCCCCGACTGAGCGACCAAGGTACGCAGTATTTT. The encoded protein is CASSPRLSDQGTQYF.